Below, 17 T cell receptor beta chains from the same sample are listed, as sequenced in a study of T cells in Graves' hyperthyroidism and ophthalmopathy (dated by TCRdb to about 2019). The library was built by means of multiplex PCR. The instrument given in TCRdb is Illumina HiSeq 2000. The TCR beta CDR3 regions were amplified from the RNA transcripts. For the first round of RT-PCR on the TCR CDR3, the HTBI primer set was used together with the Qiagen OneStep RT-PCR kit. TCRdb handled the public reads itself, with Q25 trimming in fastp and clone calling in MiXCR, and kept productive beta chains. Each CDR3 protein appears once, grouped with its most common genes and DNA. The sample includes about 130,000 distinct CDR3 sequences, with approximately 20% observed a single time. The ten largest clones capture around 70% of the sample. Material for sequencing was blood. These receptors came from a woman between 50 and 59 years old with Graves' hyperthyroidism that later progressed to Graves' ophthalmopathy.

This clonotype was detected many times. The V and J genes are TRBV30 and TRBJ2-3; 10 nucleotides match TRBD1. Germline V gene lookup returns CDR1 GTSNPN and CDR2 SVGIG (reference sequence). The CDR3 has 17 amino acids. Trimming at V came to 3 bases and at J to 4 bases, leaving 13 bases not matched to a gene. DNA of the CDR3: TGTGCCTGGAGGGACCCTTTGACAGGGGGCAGGGCAGATACGCAGTATTTT. As protein: CAWRDPLTGGRADTQYF.

With regard to this clonotype: This could be a read error, since a much larger clone is one nucleotide away. As the CDR3 is not closed by the conserved phenylalanine or tryptophan, this likely results from a read error. The chain employs TRBV29-1 and TRBJ1-1, with D unclear. Germline V gene lookup returns CDR1 SQVTM and CDR2 ANQGSEA. V lost 1 base to trimming and J lost 1 base, with 7 bases between them. The CDR3 runs 13 residues. CDR3 sequence: CSVEAARNTEAFS. CDR3 coding DNA: TGCAGCGTTGAAGCCGCCAGGAACACTGAAGCTTTCTCT.

This chain links TRBV12-3 or TRBV12-4 with TRBJ2-1; 13 nucleotides line up with TRBD2. J lost 4 bases, V lost 7 bases, and 4 bases had no gene match. The CDR3 has 15 residues. CDR3 loop: CASTPGLAGYNEQFF. The CDR3 DNA sequence: TGTGCCAGCACCCCGGGACTAGCGGGGTACAATGAGCAGTTCTTC.

This clonotype has a count of ten or more. The chain employs TRBV28 and TRBJ2-3; D remains ambiguous. The CDR3 is 15 residues long. In germline, CDR1 is MDHEN, CDR2 SYDVKM. The V and J ends lost 4 bases and 5 bases respectively, with 16 bases between them. CDR3 sequence: CASSSPHWSGDTQYF. DNA for the CDR3: TGTGCCAGCAGTTCCCCGCATTGGTCCGGAGATACGCAGTATTTT.

This clonotype showed up many times. The chain links TRBV18 to TRBJ2-3; D is ambiguous. CDR1 and CDR2 (germline): KGHSH, LQKENI. Trimming removed 2 bases at V and 4 bases at J, with 7 bases between. This CDR3 has 13 residues. The CDR3 loop reads CASSPRAADTQYF. For the CDR3, the DNA is TGTGCCAGCTCACCAAGGGCAGCAGATACGCAGTATTTT.

This clonotype appeared many times. The V gene is TRBV14, the J gene TRBJ2-7; perhaps TRBD2 as D (6 bases). Trimming removed 4 bases at V and 6 bases at J, with 13 bases between. CDR3 length: 13 amino acids. The germline V gene encodes CDR1 SGHDN and CDR2 FVKESK. As DNA, the CDR3 is TGTGCCAGCAGCCCGCAACTAGCAGGCGAGCAGTACTTC. Amino acid sequence: CASSPQLAGEQYF.

In this sample, this clonotype turned up a few times. The J gene is TRBJ1-4, the V gene TRBV2; D gene unclear. The CDR3 consists of 15 residues. Trimming took 7 bases from V and 4 from J, leaving 16 bases between them. CDR1 is SNHLY, CDR2 FYNNEI, per germline. The DNA for the CDR3 is TGTGCCAGCACCGAAGTTGGGGTGCTTAATGAAAAACTGTTTTTT. As protein: CASTEVGVLNEKLFF.

This clonotype has just a few counts. The chain couples TRBV20-1 to TRBJ2-7; D might be TRBD1 (6 bases). The CDR3 has 14 amino acids. V was cut by 6 bases and J by 2 bases, with 17 bases left in between. Germline V gives CDR1 DFQATT, CDR2 SNEGSKA (reference sequence). This chain's CDR3 is CSALPDRLTYEQYF. CDR3 coding DNA: TGCAGTGCCCTCCCCGACAGGTTAACCTACGAGCAGTACTTC.

J is TRBJ2-5 and V is TRBV5-1; weak D call: TRBD2 (6 bases). The germline CDR1 and CDR2 sequences are SGHRS and YFSETQ. The CDR3 covers 16 residues. The V gene lost 0 bases and the J gene lost 0 bases, with 12 bases spanning the gap. The CDR3 sequence is CASSLGGAGYQETQYF. The DNA of the CDR3 is TGCGCCAGCAGCTTGGGAGGAGCGGGCTACCAAGAGACCCAGTACTTC. Complete variable domain (other parts from reference TRBV5-1 and TRBJ2-5): KAGVTQTPRYLIKTRGQQVTLSCSPISGHRSVSWYQQTPGQGLQFLFEYFSETQRNKGNFPGRFSGRQFSNSRSEMNVSTLELGDSALYLCASSLGGAGYQETQYFGPGTRLLVL.

The chain employs TRBV28 and TRBJ1-1; D gene unclear. The length of the CDR3 is 14 residues. CDR1 MDHEN and CDR2 SYDVKM come from the germline V gene. V lost 4 bases, J lost 0 bases, and 9 bases lay in between. The CDR3 sequence: CASSYSGLNTEAFF. The CDR3 DNA follows: TGTGCCAGCAGTTACTCAGGATTGAACACTGAAGCTTTCTTT.

This clonotype has a count of ten or more. This rearrangement joins TRBV7-3 to TRBJ2-1; 8 bases are shared with TRBD2. Germline CDR1 is SGHTA and CDR2 is FQGTGA. V trimming: 5 bases; J trimming: 6 bases; junction bases outside the gene matches: 3. There are 13 residues in the CDR3. CDR3 nucleotide sequence: TGTGCCAGCAGCATAGCGGGACCCAATGAGCAGTTCTTC. Amino acid sequence: CASSIAGPNEQFF.

The sample holds a few counts of this clonotype. The J gene is TRBJ2-3, the V gene TRBV5-4, with 9 bases identical to TRBD2. The V gene end was trimmed by 3 bases and the J gene end by 0 bases; junction bases not matched to a gene: 5. Germline V CDR1 and CDR2: SGHNT, YYREEE (reference sequence). The CDR3 has 16 amino acids. For the CDR3, the DNA is TGTGCCAGCAGCTACCCCAGCGGGAGGAGCACAGATACGCAGTATTTT. It translates to CASSYPSGRSTDTQYF.

The chain has TRBV6-5 and TRBJ2-7; 8 bases line up with TRBD1. V shed 7 bases, J shed 1 base, and the junction held 9 bases outside the gene matches. The CDR3 loop spans 15 amino acids. Germline CDR1 MNHEY, CDR2 SVGAGI. CDR3 sequence: CASILGQGLSYEQYF. CDR3 nucleotides: TGTGCCAGCATTTTAGGACAGGGACTTTCCTACGAGCAGTACTTC.

The V gene is TRBV5-6, the J gene TRBJ2-7; tentatively, D is TRBD1 or TRBD2 (6 bases each). V was pared by 0 bases and J by 4 bases, with 17 bases between. This CDR3 comprises 16 residues. Looked up from germline, CDR1 is SGHDT and CDR2 is YYEEEE. CDR3 nucleotide sequence: TGTGCCAGCAGCTTGGTGGGGGGCGTTAAGGTTTACGAGCAGTACTTC. This encodes CASSLVGGVKVYEQYF.

The sample holds a few counts of this clonotype. Since a much larger clone is just one base distant, this may be a read error. Since the CDR3 does not end with the conserved phenylalanine or tryptophan, this likely comes from a read error. V usage is TRBV7-2 and J usage is TRBJ2-7; 8 positions match TRBD2. V lost 5 bases to trimming and J lost 2 bases; unmatched junction nucleotides: 8. Germline assignment: CDR1 SGHTA and CDR2 FQGNSA. This CDR3 comprises 15 residues. For the CDR3, the DNA is TGTGCCAGCAGCCGACTAGCGTCAGTACCCTACGAGCAGTACCTC. It translates to CASSRLASVPYEQYL.

The J gene is TRBJ1-1, the V gene TRBV19; D is unresolved. Germline V gives CDR1 LNHDA, CDR2 SQIVND (reference sequence). V was pared by 6 bases and J by 3 bases, with 11 bases between. This CDR3 is built from 13 residues. CDR3 sequence (DNA): TGTGCCAGTAGCACGACGGGCGACACTGAAGCTTTCTTT. Translated: CASSTTGDTEAFF.

V is TRBV2 and J is TRBJ1-1, with D perhaps matching TRBD1 (6 bases). The V end lost 4 bases, the J end lost 0 bases, and 9 bases lay between the germline ends. CDR1 is SNHLY, CDR2 FYNNEI, per germline. CDR3 length: 14 residues. The CDR3 is CASSGGHVNTEAFF. DNA for the CDR3: TGTGCCAGCAGTGGGGGACACGTGAACACTGAAGCTTTCTTT.